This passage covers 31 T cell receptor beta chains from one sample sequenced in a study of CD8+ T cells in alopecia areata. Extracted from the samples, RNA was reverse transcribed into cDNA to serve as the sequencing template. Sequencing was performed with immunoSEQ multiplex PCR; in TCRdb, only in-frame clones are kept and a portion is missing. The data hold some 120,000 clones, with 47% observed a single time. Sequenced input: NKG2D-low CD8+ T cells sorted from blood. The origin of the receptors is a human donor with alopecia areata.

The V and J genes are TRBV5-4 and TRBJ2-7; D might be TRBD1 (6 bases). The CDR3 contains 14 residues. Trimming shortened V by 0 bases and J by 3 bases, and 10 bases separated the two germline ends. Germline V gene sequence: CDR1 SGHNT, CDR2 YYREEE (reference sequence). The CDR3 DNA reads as TGTGCCAGCAGCTTGGGTCAGGGGAACTACGAGCAGTACTTC. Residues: CASSLGQGNYEQYF.

CDR3 in DNA: TGTGCCTGGAGTGCCGGGACTAGCGGGAGCAATGAGCAGTTCTTC. It yields the protein CAWSAGTSGSNEQFF. The chain couples TRBV30 to TRBJ2-1; 14 bases are a match to TRBD2. Germline V gene data show CDR1 as GTSNPN and CDR2 as SVGIG (reference sequence). The CDR3 length is 15 residues. Trimming took 1 base from V and 6 from J; bases not matched to a gene: 2.

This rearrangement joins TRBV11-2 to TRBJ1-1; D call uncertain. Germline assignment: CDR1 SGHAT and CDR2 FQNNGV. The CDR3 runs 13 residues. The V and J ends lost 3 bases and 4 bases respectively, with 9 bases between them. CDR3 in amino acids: CASSFDRGTEAFF. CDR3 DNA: TGTGCCAGCAGCTTCGACCGGGGCACTGAAGCTTTCTTT.

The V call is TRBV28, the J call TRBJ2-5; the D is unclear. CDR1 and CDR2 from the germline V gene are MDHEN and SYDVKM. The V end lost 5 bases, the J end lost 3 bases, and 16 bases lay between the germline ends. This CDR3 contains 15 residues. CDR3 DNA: TGTGCCAGCAGTCACGTGGACGGGCAGAAAGAGACCCAGTACTTC. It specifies CASSHVDGQKETQYF.

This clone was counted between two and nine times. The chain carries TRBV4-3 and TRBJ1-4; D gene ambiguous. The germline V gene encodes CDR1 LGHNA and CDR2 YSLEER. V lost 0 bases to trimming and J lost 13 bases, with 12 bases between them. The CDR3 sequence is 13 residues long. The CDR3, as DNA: TGCGCCAGCAGCCAAGATCAGCGGCGGGGACTGTTTTTT. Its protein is CASSQDQRRGLFF.

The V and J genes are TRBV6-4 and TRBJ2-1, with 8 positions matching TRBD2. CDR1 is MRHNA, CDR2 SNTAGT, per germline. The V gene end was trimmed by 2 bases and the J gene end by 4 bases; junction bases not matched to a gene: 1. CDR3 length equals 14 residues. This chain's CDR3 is CASSDSGGYNEQFF. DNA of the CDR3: TGTGCCAGCAGTGACAGCGGGGGATACAATGAGCAGTTCTTC.

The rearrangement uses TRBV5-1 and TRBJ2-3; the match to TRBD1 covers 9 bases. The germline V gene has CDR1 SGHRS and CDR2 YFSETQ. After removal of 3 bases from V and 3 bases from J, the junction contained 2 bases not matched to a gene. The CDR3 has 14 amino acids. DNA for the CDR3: TGCGCCAGCAGCTGGGGACAGGGTACAGATACGCAGTATTTT. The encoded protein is CASSWGQGTDTQYF.

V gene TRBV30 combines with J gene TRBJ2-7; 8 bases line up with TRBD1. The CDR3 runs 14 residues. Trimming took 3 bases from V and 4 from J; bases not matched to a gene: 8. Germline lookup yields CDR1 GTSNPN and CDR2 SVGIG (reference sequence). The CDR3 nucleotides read TGTGCCTGGAGAAGTCCGGACAGGGCTTACGAGCAGTACTTC. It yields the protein CAWRSPDRAYEQYF.

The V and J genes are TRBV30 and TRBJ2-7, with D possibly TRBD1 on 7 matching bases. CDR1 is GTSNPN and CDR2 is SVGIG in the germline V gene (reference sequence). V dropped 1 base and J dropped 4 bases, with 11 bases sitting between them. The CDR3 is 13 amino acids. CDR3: CAWSDRGLYEQYF. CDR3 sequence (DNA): TGTGCCTGGAGTGACAGGGGACTTTACGAGCAGTACTTC.

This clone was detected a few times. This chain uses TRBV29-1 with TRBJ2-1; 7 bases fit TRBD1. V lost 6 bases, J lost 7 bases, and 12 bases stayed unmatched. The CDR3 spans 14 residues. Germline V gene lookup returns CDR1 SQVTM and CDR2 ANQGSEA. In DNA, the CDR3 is TGCAGCGTCCCTAGTCCTACAGGGGTAAATGAGCAGTTCTTC. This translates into CSVPSPTGVNEQFF.

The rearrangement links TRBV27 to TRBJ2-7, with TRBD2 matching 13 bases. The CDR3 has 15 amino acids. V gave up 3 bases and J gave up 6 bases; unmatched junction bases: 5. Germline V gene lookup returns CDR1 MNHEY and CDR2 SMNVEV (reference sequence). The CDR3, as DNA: TGTGCCAGCAGTTTGGGACTAGCGGGGTTCAGCGAGCAGTACTTC. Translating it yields CASSLGLAGFSEQYF.

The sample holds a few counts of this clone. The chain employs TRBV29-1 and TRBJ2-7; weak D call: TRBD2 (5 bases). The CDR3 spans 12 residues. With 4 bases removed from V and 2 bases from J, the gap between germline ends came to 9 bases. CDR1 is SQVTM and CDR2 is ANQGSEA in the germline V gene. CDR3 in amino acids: CSVAGITYEQYF. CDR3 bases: TGCAGCGTTGCCGGGATCACCTACGAGCAGTACTTC.

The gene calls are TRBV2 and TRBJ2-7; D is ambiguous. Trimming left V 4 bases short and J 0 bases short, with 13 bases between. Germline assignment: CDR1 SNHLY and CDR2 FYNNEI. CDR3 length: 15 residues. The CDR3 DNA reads TGTGCCAGCAGTGTAGACCCGTCACTCTCCTACGAGCAGTACTTC. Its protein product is CASSVDPSLSYEQYF.

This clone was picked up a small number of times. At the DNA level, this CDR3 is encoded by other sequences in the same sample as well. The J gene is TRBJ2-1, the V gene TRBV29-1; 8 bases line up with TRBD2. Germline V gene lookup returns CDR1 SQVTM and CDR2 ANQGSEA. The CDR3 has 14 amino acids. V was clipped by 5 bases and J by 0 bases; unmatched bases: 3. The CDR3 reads CSVLSGSSYNEQFF. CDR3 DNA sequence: TGCAGCGTTTTAAGCGGGAGCTCCTACAATGAGCAGTTCTTC.

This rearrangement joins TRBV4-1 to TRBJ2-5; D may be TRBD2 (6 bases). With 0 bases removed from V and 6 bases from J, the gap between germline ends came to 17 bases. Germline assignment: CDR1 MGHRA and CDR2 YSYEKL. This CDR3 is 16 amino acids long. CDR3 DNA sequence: TGCGCCAGCAGCCAAGATGCGGGTGTGGAGGGTCAGACCCAGTACTTC. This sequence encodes CASSQDAGVEGQTQYF.

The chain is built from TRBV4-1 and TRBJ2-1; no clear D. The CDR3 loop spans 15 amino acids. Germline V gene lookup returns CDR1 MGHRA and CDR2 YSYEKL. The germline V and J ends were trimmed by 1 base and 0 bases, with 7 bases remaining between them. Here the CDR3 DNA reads TGCGCCAGCAGCCAAGGCTGGGGCTCCTACAATGAGCAGTTCTTC. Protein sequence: CASSQGWGSYNEQFF.

The CDR3 loop is CAWSVGQILGELFF. For the CDR3, the DNA is TGTGCCTGGAGTGTGGGACAGATACTCGGGGAGCTGTTTTTT. The chain joins TRBV30 to TRBJ2-2; 7 bases fit TRBD1. Germline V gene data show CDR1 as GTSNPN and CDR2 as SVGIG (reference sequence). After removal of 0 bases from V and 7 bases from J, the junction contained 5 bases not matched to a gene. The CDR3 length is 14 residues.

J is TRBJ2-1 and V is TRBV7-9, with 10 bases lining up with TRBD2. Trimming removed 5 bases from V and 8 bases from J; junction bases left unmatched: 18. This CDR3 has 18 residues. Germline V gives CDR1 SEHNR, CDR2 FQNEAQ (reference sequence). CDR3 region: CASSLRLAGAPMSDEQFF. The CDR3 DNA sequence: TGTGCCAGCAGCCTCAGACTAGCGGGCGCCCCTATGAGCGATGAGCAGTTCTTC.

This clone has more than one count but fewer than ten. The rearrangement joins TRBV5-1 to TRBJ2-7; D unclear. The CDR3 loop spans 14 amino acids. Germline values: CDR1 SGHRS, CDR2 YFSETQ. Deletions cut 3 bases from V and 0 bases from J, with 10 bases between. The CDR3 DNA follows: TGCGCCAGCAGCTCGGGCGACCCCTCCTACGAGCAGTACTTC. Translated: CASSSGDPSYEQYF.

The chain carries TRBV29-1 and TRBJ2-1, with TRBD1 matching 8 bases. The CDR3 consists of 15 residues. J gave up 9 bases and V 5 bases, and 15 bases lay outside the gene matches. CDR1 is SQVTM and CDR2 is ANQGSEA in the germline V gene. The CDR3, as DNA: TGCAGCGTTCCCCCCCCCACAGGGGGGAAGAGTGAGCAGTTCTTC. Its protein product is CSVPPPTGGKSEQFF.

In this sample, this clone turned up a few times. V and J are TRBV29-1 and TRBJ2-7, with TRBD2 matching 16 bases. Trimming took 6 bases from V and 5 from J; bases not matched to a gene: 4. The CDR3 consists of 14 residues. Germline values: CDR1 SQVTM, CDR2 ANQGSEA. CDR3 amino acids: CSVGLAGGLDEQYF. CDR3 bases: TGCAGCGTGGGACTAGCGGGAGGGCTCGACGAGCAGTACTTC.

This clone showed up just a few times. CDR3: CSVGGLYEQYF. CDR3 sequence (DNA): TGCAGCGTTGGGGGGCTCTACGAGCAGTACTTC. The chain joins TRBV29-1 to TRBJ2-7; D is possibly TRBD1 (6 bases). Per germline, CDR1 SQVTM and CDR2 ANQGSEA. This CDR3 is 11 amino acids long. V was trimmed by 4 bases and J by 3 bases, leaving 7 bases between them.

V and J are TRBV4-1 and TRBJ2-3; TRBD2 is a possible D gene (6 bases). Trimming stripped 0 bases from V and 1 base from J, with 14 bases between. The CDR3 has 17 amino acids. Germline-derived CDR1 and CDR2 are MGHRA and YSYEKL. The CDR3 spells CASSQDEAGGGTDTQYF. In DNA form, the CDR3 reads TGCGCCAGCAGCCAAGATGAGGCCGGGGGTGGCACAGATACGCAGTATTTT.

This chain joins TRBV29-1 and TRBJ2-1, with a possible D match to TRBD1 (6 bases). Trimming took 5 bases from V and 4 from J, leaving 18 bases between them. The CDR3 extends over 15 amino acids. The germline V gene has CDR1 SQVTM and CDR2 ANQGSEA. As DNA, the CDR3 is TGCAGCGTTCCTTTCGGGACATGGTCGTACAATGAGCAGTTCTTC. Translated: CSVPFGTWSYNEQFF.

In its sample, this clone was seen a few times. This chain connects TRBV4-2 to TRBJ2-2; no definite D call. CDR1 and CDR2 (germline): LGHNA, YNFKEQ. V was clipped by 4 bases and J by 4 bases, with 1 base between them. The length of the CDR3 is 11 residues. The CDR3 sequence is CASSRTGELFF. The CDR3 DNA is TGTGCCAGCAGCCGCACCGGGGAGCTGTTTTTT.

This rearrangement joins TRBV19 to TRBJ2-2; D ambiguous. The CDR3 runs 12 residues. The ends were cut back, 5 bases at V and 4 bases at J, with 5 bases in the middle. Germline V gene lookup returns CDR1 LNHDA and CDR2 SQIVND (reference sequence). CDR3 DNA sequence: TGTGCCAGTAGTTGGTCCACCGGGGAGCTGTTTTTT. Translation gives CASSWSTGELFF.

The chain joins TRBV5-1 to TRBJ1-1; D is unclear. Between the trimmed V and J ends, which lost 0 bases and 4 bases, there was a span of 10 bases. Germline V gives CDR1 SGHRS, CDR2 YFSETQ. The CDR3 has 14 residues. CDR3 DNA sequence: TGCGCCAGCAGCTTGGAAGCGGCCGGCACTGAAGCTTTCTTT. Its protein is CASSLEAAGTEAFF.

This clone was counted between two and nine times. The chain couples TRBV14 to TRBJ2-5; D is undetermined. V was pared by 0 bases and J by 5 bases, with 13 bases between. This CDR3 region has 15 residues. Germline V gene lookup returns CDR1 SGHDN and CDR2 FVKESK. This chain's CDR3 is CASSQEEGLRETQYF. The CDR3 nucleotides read TGTGCCAGCAGCCAAGAGGAAGGGTTGCGGGAGACCCAGTACTTC.

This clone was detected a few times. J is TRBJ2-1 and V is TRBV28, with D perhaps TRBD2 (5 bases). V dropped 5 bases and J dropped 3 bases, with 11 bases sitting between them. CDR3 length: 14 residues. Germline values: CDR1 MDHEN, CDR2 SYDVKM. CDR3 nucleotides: TGTGCCAGCAGTAAAGAAGCGGACTACAATGAGCAGTTCTTC. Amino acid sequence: CASSKEADYNEQFF.

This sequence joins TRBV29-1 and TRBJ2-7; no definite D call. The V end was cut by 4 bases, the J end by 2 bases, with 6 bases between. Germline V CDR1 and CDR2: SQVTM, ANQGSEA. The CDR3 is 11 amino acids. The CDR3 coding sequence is TGCAGCGTTGGCAGTACCTACGAGCAGTACTTC. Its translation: CSVGSTYEQYF.

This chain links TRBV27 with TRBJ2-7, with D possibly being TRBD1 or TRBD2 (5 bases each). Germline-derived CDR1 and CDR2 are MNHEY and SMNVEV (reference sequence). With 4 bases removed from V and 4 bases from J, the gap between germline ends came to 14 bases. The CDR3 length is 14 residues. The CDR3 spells CASSSGTPDYEQYF. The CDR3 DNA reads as TGTGCCAGCAGTTCTGGGACGCCCGATTACGAGCAGTACTTC.